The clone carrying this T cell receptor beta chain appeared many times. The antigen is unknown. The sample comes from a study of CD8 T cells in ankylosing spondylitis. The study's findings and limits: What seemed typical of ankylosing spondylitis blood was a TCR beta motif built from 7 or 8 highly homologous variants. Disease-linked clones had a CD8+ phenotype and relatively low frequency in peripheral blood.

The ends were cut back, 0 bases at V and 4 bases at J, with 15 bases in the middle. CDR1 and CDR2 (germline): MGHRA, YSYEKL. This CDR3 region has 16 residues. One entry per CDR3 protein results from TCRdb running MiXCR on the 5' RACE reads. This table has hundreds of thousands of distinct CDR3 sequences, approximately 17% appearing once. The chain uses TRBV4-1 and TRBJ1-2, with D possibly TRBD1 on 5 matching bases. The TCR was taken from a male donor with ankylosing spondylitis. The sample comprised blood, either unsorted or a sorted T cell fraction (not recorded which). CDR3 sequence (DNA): TGCGCCAGCAGCCAAGATCGAATCAGGGCGAGCTATGGCTACACCTTC. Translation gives CASSQDRIRASYGYTF.